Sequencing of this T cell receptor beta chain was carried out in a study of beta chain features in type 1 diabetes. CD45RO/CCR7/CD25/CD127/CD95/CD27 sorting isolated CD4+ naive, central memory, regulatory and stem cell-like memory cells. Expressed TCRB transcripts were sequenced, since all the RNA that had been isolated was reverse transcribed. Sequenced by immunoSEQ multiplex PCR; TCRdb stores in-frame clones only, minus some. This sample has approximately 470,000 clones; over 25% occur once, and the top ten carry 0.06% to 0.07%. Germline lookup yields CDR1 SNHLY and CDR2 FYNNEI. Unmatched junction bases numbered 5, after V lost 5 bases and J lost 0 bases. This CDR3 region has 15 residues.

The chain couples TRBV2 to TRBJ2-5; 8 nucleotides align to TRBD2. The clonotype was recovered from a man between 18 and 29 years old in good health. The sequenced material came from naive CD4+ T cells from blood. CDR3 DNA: TGTGCCAGCAGTCCTGGACTAGCTGACCAAGAGACCCAGTACTTC. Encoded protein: CASSPGLADQETQYF.